The following is a T cell receptor beta chain sequence with its context. Its antigen is currently not known. No per-base quality is available; no much larger clone lies one base away. The data derive from a study of blood T cell repertoires in COVID-19 (dated by TCRdb to the early 2020s). As for the study more broadly: Samples from collaborators originated in the United States, Italy and Spain and spanned both the acute and convalescent phases of COVID-19. Where HLA class I and class II types were available, the types were taken from metadata supplied by the sample provider, not from assay-based typing. Subjects who had been exposed to COVID-19, were actively infected with it, or had recovered from it provided the deeply sampled blood TCRbeta repertoires that made up the dataset. The repertoires were made available in a free public database intended to serve as a resource for research on the immune response to SARS-CoV-2. The prospective study material was composed of cDNA or gDNA derived from T cells, B-cell-depleted T cells, or PBMCs. Samples were obtained from the ongoing ImmuneRACE study (first 160 participants) and from 950 to 1,500 subjects provided by 6 global collaborators. A de-identified subject ID, COVID-19 status, age in years and sex were almost always included in the sample metadata.

Enrolling through a virtual design, the prospective study's participants ranged in age from roughly 18 to 90 years and lived across 24 United States geographic areas. In the prospective study, participants were assigned to cohorts based on the clinical history participants reported in a screening survey and a study questionnaire. Recovered participants in ImmuneRACE Cohort 3 were defined by two consecutive negative NP/OP PCR tests, clearance by a healthcare professional, or resolution of symptoms. Mobile phlebotomists in the prospective study collected whole blood, serum and a nasopharyngeal or oropharyngeal swab from every participant. Over a 2-month period, participants in the prospective study had the option of providing additional blood draws and questionnaires. Blood samples from the prospective study were shipped frozen or at room temperature prior to DNA extraction. Study-wide findings and limitations: How much clinical and demographic metadata was included differed by source and by participant, and the metadata was provided uncurated.

TCRbeta CDR3 regions were amplified from genomic DNA using the immunoSEQ Assay, a bias-controlled multiplex PCR. The study's processing was this. Nucleated cell counts per sample were estimated from amplification of reference gene primers within the assay. To quantify the absolute abundance of each unique TCRbeta CDR3 rearrangement, sequence reads were collapsed and filtered. For each sample, productive Simpson clonality was calculated by taking the square root of Simpson's diversity index across productive rearrangements. Sourced from immuneACCESS, this table was stored by TCRdb with only in-frame sequences that have V and J called. A share of the clones is absent; for the studies checked, an unresolved V gene accounts for under half, and the remainder has no known explanation. The DNA gave D and trimming, while V, J and clone size come from that table. This sample gives some 150,000 clones in total; 75% to 90% of them show up just once. The top ten hold roughly 4.5% of the sample.

The sample taken for sequencing was PBMCs or T cells enriched from blood (not recorded which). The TCR comes from a woman between 50 and 59 years old who had recovered from COVID-19.

The DNA sequence follows: TGTGCCAGCTCCTCGGGGTCTTCTGGGGCCAACGTCCTGACTTTC. Its coded protein is CASSSGSSGANVLTF. The chain was built from TRBV19 and TRBJ2-6; the D segment could be TRBD2, given 5 matching bases. As encoded in the germline V gene (reference sequence), CDR1 is LNHDA while CDR2 is SQIVND. The V and J ends are trimmed by 9 bases and 1 base, leaving 13 bases between them. Taken from cysteine to phenylalanine, the CDR3 has 15 residues. Kept here is only the CDR3 DNA, which spans 45 bases and is read in frame from base 1.